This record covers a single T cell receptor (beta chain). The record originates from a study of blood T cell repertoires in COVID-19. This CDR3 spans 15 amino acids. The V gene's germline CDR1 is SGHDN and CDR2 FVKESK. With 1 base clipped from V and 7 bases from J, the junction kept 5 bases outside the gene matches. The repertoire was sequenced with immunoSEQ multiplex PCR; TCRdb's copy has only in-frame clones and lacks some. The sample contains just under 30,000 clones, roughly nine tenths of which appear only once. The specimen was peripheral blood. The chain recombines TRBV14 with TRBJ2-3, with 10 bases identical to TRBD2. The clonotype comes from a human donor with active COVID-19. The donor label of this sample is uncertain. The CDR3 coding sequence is TGTGCCAGCAGCCAAGCAGCGGGGGGGGTGAATACGCAGTATTTT. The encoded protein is CASSQAAGGVNTQYF. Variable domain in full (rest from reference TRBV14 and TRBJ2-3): EAGVTQFPSHSVIEKGQTVTLRCDPISGHDNLYWYRRVMGKEIKFLLHFVKESKQDESGMPNNRFLAERTGGTYSTLKVQPAELEDSGVYFCASSQAAGGVNTQYFGPGTRLTVL.